These 21 T cell receptor beta chains originate from one sample sequenced in a study of blood T cell repertoires in COVID-19. The protocol was immunoSEQ multiplex PCR, while the TCRdb copy is restricted to in-frame clones and leaves out a portion. The sample lists roughly 380,000 clones, about 85% occurring once. The sequencing input was peripheral blood. Source of these receptors: a woman under 30 with acute or convalescent COVID-19.

This clone was picked up a small number of times. The genes are TRBV5-4 and TRBJ1-2, with TRBD1 as a possible D gene (6 bases). The CDR3 runs to 15 residues. The germline gives CDR1 SGHNT, CDR2 YYREEE (reference sequence). Trimming left V 0 bases short and J 2 bases short, with 11 bases between. The CDR3 loop is CASSLEAGANYGYTF. CDR3 nucleotide sequence: TGTGCCAGCAGCTTGGAGGCAGGGGCAAACTATGGCTACACCTTC. Looking up the rest from reference TRBV5-4 and TRBJ1-2 gives the full variable domain: ETGVTQSPTHLIKTRGQQVTLRCSSQSGHNTVSWYQQALGQGPQFIFQYYREEENGRGNFPPRFSGLQFPNYSSELNVNALELDDSALYLCASSLEAGANYGYTFGSGTRLTVV.

The genes are TRBV6-5 and TRBJ1-6; 7 nucleotides align to TRBD1. V dropped 6 bases and J dropped 9; count of bases not matched to a gene: 11. The CDR3 spans 15 residues. Looked up from germline, CDR1 is MNHEY and CDR2 is SVGAGI. The CDR3 region is CASSLWGQLSSPLHF. CDR3 DNA sequence: TGTGCCAGCAGCTTGTGGGGACAGTTAAGTTCACCCCTCCACTTT.

The V gene is TRBV27, the J gene TRBJ2-3; TRBD2 matches 7 bases. V dropped 2 bases and J dropped 4; count of bases not matched to a gene: 9. The germline V gene encodes CDR1 MNHEY and CDR2 SMNVEV (reference sequence). This CDR3 has 16 amino acids. The CDR3 spells CASSLGAGRKSDTQYF. The CDR3 DNA is TGTGCCAGCAGTTTAGGGGCCGGGAGGAAATCAGATACGCAGTATTTT.

This chain uses TRBV29-1 with TRBJ2-3; 7 positions agree with TRBD2. The length of the CDR3 is 15 residues. The junction had 5 bases not matched to a gene; V was cut back by 0 bases and J by 2 bases. The germline V gene has CDR1 SQVTM and CDR2 ANQGSEA. CDR3: CSVEDKGTNTDTQYF. Here the CDR3 DNA reads TGCAGCGTTGAAGATAAGGGGACTAACACAGATACGCAGTATTTT.

This clone was seen once. This chain joins TRBV10-3 and TRBJ2-1; maybe TRBD1 (7 bases). Germline CDR1 reads ENHRY; CDR2 reads SYGVKD. V shed 10 bases and J shed 7 bases, with 14 bases lying between them. CDR3 size: 12 residues. CDR3 bases: TGTGCCACCAGCAGGGGGAGGAATGAGCAGTTCTTC. Translating gives CATSRGRNEQFF.

The rearrangement links TRBV7-3 to TRBJ2-5; 8 nucleotides match TRBD2. The V segment lost 5 bases and the J segment 5 bases; nucleotides outside the gene matches: 7. This CDR3 comprises 14 residues. From germline, CDR1 is SGHTA and CDR2 FQGTGA. CDR3 protein: CASSREGRGETQYF. CDR3 coding DNA: TGTGCCAGCAGCCGGGAGGGCCGGGGGGAGACCCAGTACTTC. Full variable domain (outside the CDR3, taken from reference TRBV7-3 and TRBJ2-5): GAGVSQTPSNKVTEKGKYVELRCDPISGHTALYWYRQSLGQGPEFLIYFQGTGAADDSGLPNDRFFAVRPEGSVSTLKIQRTERGDSAVYLCASSREGRGETQYFGPGTRLLVL.

The chain combines TRBV12-3 or TRBV12-4 with TRBJ2-6, with D hard to call. The CDR3 runs 13 residues. As DNA, the CDR3 is TGTGACAATACCGACTCTGGGGCCAACGTCCTGACTTTC. The encoded protein is CDNTDSGANVLTF.

V usage is TRBV6-5 and J usage is TRBJ1-5, with 7 bases identical to TRBD1. J lost 4 bases, V lost 6 bases, and 6 bases had no gene match. This CDR3 has 14 amino acids. Germline assignment: CDR1 MNHEY and CDR2 SVGAGI. The CDR3 here is CASRWDSLNQPQHF. CDR3 nucleotide sequence: TGTGCCAGCAGGTGGGACAGCCTAAATCAGCCCCAGCATTTT.

The rearrangement links TRBV12-3 or TRBV12-4 to TRBJ1-1; 7 bases are shared with TRBD1. V trimming: 5 bases; J trimming: 11 bases; junction bases outside the gene matches: 5. CDR3 length: 11 amino acids. Here the CDR3 reads CASSRQGDAFF. In DNA form, the CDR3 reads TGTGCCAGCAGTCGTCAGGGGGATGCTTTCTTT.

The chain employs TRBV9 and TRBJ1-2, with 7 bases lining up with TRBD1. Germline CDR1 SGDLS, CDR2 YYNGEE. This CDR3 contains 15 residues. V trimming: 3 bases; J trimming: 2 bases; junction bases outside the gene matches: 7. The CDR3 bases are TGTGCCAGCAGCGCCAACCCGACAGGGAACTATGGCTACACCTTC. It encodes CASSANPTGNYGYTF. Supplemented by reference TRBV9 and TRBJ1-2, the full variable domain reads DSGVTQTPKHLITATGQRVTLRCSPRSGDLSVYWYQQSLDQGLQFLIQYYNGEERAKGNILERFSAQQFPDLHSELNLSSLELGDSALYFCASSANPTGNYGYTFGSGTRLTVV.

The genes are TRBV5-4 and TRBJ2-3; 10 nucleotides agree with TRBD2. V lost 3 bases and J lost 8; bases outside the gene matches: 6. This CDR3 contains 14 residues. The germline V gene has CDR1 SGHNT and CDR2 YYREEE (reference sequence). The chain's CDR3 is CASSSSGSRVTQYF. CDR3 nucleotides: TGTGCCAGCAGCTCTAGCGGGAGCAGGGTTACGCAGTATTTT.

The chain is built from TRBV4-1 and TRBJ2-1; tentative D call: TRBD1 (6 bases). V lost 4 bases to trimming and J lost 6 bases, with 13 bases between them. The CDR3 has 14 residues. From germline, CDR1 is MGHRA and CDR2 YSYEKL. The CDR3 protein is CASSPERGSNEQFF. The CDR3 coding sequence is TGCGCCAGCAGCCCCGAGAGGGGGAGCAATGAGCAGTTCTTC.

The V call is TRBV18, the J call TRBJ2-3, with TRBD2 identical over 10 bases. The CDR3 runs 16 residues. CDR1 and CDR2 from the germline V gene are KGHSH and LQKENI. V lost 2 bases, J lost 4 bases, and 6 bases stayed unmatched. This CDR3 reads CASSPRSGGGPDTQYF. DNA of the CDR3: TGTGCCAGCTCACCAAGGAGCGGGGGGGGCCCAGATACGCAGTATTTT.

V is TRBV29-1 and J is TRBJ2-5, with 8 bases that match TRBD1. Germline CDR1 and CDR2: SQVTM and ANQGSEA. The CDR3 runs to 13 residues. The J segment lost 5 bases and the V segment lost 4 bases, leaving 6 bases of the junction unmatched. CDR3 region: CSVGQTGVETQYF. The CDR3 DNA reads TGCAGCGTTGGGCAGACAGGGGTGGAGACCCAGTACTTC.

J is TRBJ2-7 and V is TRBV28; 7 nucleotides agree with TRBD2. This CDR3 has 14 amino acids. Germline values: CDR1 MDHEN, CDR2 SYDVKM. J gave up 2 bases and V 5 bases, and 6 bases lay outside the gene matches. This chain's CDR3 is CASSGGLTTYEQYF. The CDR3 DNA is TGTGCCAGCAGTGGGGGACTAACGACCTACGAGCAGTACTTC.

The chain has TRBV15 and TRBJ1-4, with D tentatively TRBD1 (6 bases). The CDR3 length is 17 residues. Looked up from germline, CDR1 is LNHNV and CDR2 is YYDKDF (reference sequence). V lost 0 bases and J 0 bases, leaving 11 bases between the germline ends. The CDR3 region is CATSREGRGATNEKLFF. CDR3 nucleotide sequence: TGTGCCACCAGCAGAGAAGGCAGGGGAGCAACTAATGAAAAACTGTTTTTT.

The CDR3 bases are TGTGCTAGTGGCCTATCATCTGACTATGGCTACACCTTC. It is translated as CASGLSSDYGYTF. The chain links TRBV12-5 to TRBJ1-2; D gene uncertain. V lost 6 bases and J lost 3, with 11 bases in between. Germline V CDR1 and CDR2: LGHNT, FRNRAP. The CDR3 is 13 amino acids.

This chain uses TRBV5-1 with TRBJ2-2; TRBD1 is a possible D gene (5 bases). The CDR3 extends over 15 amino acids. The V gene's germline CDR1 is SGHRS and CDR2 YFSETQ. Deletions cut 0 bases from V and 4 bases from J, with 10 bases between. In DNA, the CDR3 is TGCGCCAGCAGCTTGGGGCAGGGAAGCACCGGGGAGCTGTTTTTT. As protein: CASSLGQGSTGELFF.

This clone was counted a single time. The V call is TRBV6-5, the J call TRBJ1-1; 9 bases match TRBD1. Germline lookup yields CDR1 MNHEY and CDR2 SVGAGI. The CDR3 is 16 residues long. The ends lost 3 bases at V and 5 bases at J; junction bases unmatched: 10. Here the CDR3 DNA reads TGTGCCAGCAGTTATACAGGGGGCTATGTTAGGACTGAAGCTTTCTTT. Protein: CASSYTGGYVRTEAFF.

V is TRBV14 and J is TRBJ1-6; 7 nucleotides line up with TRBD1. CDR3 length: 15 residues. V dropped 1 base and J dropped 7; count of bases not matched to a gene: 4. Germline lookup yields CDR1 SGHDN and CDR2 FVKESK. CDR3: CASSQVDRDNSPLHF. CDR3 nucleotide sequence: TGTGCCAGCAGCCAAGTCGACAGGGACAATTCACCCCTCCACTTT.

This clone has more than one count but fewer than ten. DNA for the CDR3: TGTGCCAGCAGCCCTGACAGCCGCAATCAGCCCCAGCATTTT. Protein product: CASSPDSRNQPQHF. V is TRBV9 and J is TRBJ1-5; tentative D call: TRBD1 (5 bases). The CDR3 is made up of 14 amino acids. The V end lost 4 bases, the J end lost 2 bases, and 10 bases lay between the germline ends. CDR1 and CDR2 (germline): SGDLS, YYNGEE.